The clone carrying this TCR beta chain was observed once. The antigen remains unidentified. PCR employed 60 Vbeta and 13 Jbeta primers. TCRdb's copy holds only in-frame clones and misses some; the assay was immunoSEQ multiplex PCR. The sample has under 200,000 clones; roughly 90% are singletons. This specimen belongs to a study of cytomegalovirus exposure and HLA in healthy donors. The V end was cut by 0 bases, the J end by 4 bases, with 13 bases between. The CDR3 has 15 amino acids. Germline V gives CDR1 SGHRS, CDR2 YFSETQ. Findings of the study overall: A later analysis found most CMV-associated TCR beta chains apparently HLA-restricted. Usually a TCR sequence was rare, but some public TCRs were found in many donors.

The chain carries TRBV5-1 and TRBJ2-5, with TRBD1 as a possible D gene (5 bases). Sequencing was performed on PBMCs. The sequence was collected from a woman younger than 30 in good health and CMV-seronegative. CDR3 sequence (DNA): TGCGCCAGCAGCTTGGGTAGGGGTTTGGGAGAGACCCAGTACTTC. Translated, it gives CASSLGRGLGETQYF.